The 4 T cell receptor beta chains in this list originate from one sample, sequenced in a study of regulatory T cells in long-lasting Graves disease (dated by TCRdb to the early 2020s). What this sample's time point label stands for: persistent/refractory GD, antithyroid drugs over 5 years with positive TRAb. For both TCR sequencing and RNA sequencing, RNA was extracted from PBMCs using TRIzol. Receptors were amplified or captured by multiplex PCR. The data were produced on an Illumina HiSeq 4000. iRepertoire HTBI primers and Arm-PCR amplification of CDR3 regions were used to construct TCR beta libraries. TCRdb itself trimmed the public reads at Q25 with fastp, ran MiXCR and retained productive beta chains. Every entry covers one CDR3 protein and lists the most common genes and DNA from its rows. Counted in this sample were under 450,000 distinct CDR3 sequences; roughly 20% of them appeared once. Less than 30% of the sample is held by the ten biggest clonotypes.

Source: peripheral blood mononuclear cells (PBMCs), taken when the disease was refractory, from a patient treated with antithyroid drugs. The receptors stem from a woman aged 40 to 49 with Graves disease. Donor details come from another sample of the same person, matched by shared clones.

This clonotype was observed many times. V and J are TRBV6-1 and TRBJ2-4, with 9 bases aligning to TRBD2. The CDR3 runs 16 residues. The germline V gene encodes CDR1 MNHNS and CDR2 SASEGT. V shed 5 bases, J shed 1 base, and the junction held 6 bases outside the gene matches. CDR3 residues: CASSPLAGKAKNIQYF. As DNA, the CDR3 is TGTGCCAGCAGTCCTCTAGCGGGGAAGGCCAAAAACATTCAGTACTTC.

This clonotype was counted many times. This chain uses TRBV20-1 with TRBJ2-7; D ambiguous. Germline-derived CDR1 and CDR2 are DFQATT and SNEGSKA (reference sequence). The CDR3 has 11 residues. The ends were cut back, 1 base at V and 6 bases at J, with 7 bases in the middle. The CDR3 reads CSARVLGEQYF. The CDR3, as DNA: TGCAGTGCTAGAGTGTTAGGCGAGCAGTACTTC.

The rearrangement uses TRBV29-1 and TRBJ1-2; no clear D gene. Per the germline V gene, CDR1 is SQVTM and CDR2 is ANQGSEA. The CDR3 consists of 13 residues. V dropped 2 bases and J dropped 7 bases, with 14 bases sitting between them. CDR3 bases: TGCAGCGTTGAAAGTGCAGCCAACCGTGGCTACACCTTC. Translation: CSVESAANRGYTF.

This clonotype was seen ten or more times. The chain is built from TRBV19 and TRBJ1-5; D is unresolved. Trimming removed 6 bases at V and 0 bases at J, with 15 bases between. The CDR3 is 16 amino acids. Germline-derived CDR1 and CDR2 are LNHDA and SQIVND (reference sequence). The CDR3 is CASREADNYSNQPQHF. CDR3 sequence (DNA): TGTGCCAGTAGGGAGGCAGATAATTATAGCAATCAGCCCCAGCATTTT. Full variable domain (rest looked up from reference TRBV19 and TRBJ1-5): DGGITQSPKYLFRKEGQNVTLSCEQNLNHDAMYWYRQDPGQGLRLIYYSQIVNDFQKGDIAEGYSVSREKKESFPLTVTSAQKNPTAFYLCASREADNYSNQPQHFGDGTRLSIL.